Listed below are T cell receptor beta chains from one sample, sequenced in a study of identical twins' blood T cells. TCRdb re-derived calls from the 5' RACE reads in MiXCR, one entry per CDR3 protein. The sample shows fewer than 450,000 distinct CDR3 sequences, under 30% of them seen only once. Sequencing was done on a sample of PBMCs. The receptors were gathered from a woman aged 18-55 years in good health. Each CDR3 is given with its conserved first and last residue. D genes are given only for firm matches. Expanded clones get a size class; other rows say once, few or many, or leave the size out.

size	D	V	J	DNA	CDR3
.	.	TRBV9	TRBJ1-1	TGTGCCAGCCAGAGGAGGAAGAGAAGCACTGAAGCTTTCTTT	CASQRRKRSTEAFF
medium-sized	TRBD2	TRBV2	TRBJ2-3	TGTGCCAGCAGCACGCCTAGCGGGAGCACAGATACGCAGTATTTT	CASSTPSGSTDTQYF
once	TRBD1	TRBV20-1	TRBJ2-7	TGCAGTGCTAGAGTCCAGGGGGCGATGTACGAGCAGTACTTC	CSARVQGAMYEQYF
.	.	TRBV20-1	TRBJ2-7	TGCAGTGCTAGAATGCTGAACTACGAGCAGTACTTC	CSARMLNYEQYF
.	.	TRBV12-3/TRBV12-4	TRBJ1-3	TGTGCCAGCGCAGCCCAACTGGGACGGGGAAACACCATATATTTT	CASAAQLGRGNTIYF
.	.	TRBV19	TRBJ2-2	TGTGCCAGTAGATTAGCGATAGGAACCGGGGAGCTGTTTTTT	CASRLAIGTGELFF
few	TRBD1	TRBV20-1	TRBJ1-1	TGCAGTGCTAGAGGAGTGGGACAGGGGACCACTGAAGCTTTCTTT	CSARGVGQGTTEAFF
.	.	TRBV2	TRBJ1-1	TGTGCCAGCCTATCCGAGGGGGATACTGAAGCTTTCTTT	CASLSEGDTEAFF
few	.	TRBV7-2	TRBJ2-1	TGTGCCAGCAGCTTTGGATGGAGTGCTGAGCAGTTCTTC	CASSFGWSAEQFF
few	.	TRBV11-2	TRBJ1-1	TGTGCCAGCACGTGGGGGTTGAACACTGAAGCTTTCTTT	CASTWGLNTEAFF
once	.	TRBV20-1	TRBJ2-1	TGCAGTGCTAGAGATAGGACGGGCAAGGGTGAGCAGTTCTTC	CSARDRTGKGEQFF
few	.	TRBV9	TRBJ2-2	TGTGCCAGCAGAGGGGCAGGATGGAACACCGGGGAGCTGTTTTTT	CASRGAGWNTGELFF
.	.	TRBV6-5	TRBJ2-2	TGTGCCAGCGGGAGCGGTCAGGACGGCGGGGAGCTGTTTTTT	CASGSGQDGGELFF
.	TRBD1	TRBV3-1	TRBJ2-1	TGTGCCAGCAGCCATAATACCGGGACAGGTAGTCTTGAGCAGTTCTTC	CASSHNTGTGSLEQFF
.	.	TRBV6-2/TRBV6-3	TRBJ1-2	TGTGCCAGCAGTTACTCGGCCAACTATGGCTACACCTTC	CASSYSANYGYTF
few	.	TRBV20-1	TRBJ2-4	TGCAGTGCTAGAGAAGACATGGCGGTCTTAGCCAAAAACATTCAGTACTTC	CSAREDMAVLAKNIQYF
.	TRBD1	TRBV3-1	TRBJ1-2	TGTGCCAGCCGACAGGGAAGGGGTGGCTACACCTTC	CASRQGRGGYTF
few	TRBD2	TRBV20-1	TRBJ2-3	TGCAGTGCTAGGAGCGGGAGGGGTACTAGCACAGATACGCAGTATTTT	CSARSGRGTSTDTQYF
few	.	TRBV25-1	TRBJ2-2	TGTGCCAGCAGTGAATTCAACACCGGGGAGCTGTTTTTT	CASSEFNTGELFF
many	TRBD2	TRBV20-1	TRBJ2-1	TGCAGTGCCGCAGCGGGAAATGAGCAGTTCTTC	CSAAAGNEQFF
few	.	TRBV6-5	TRBJ2-4	TGTGCCAGCAGTTACCTCTTGGGAAACATTCAGTACTTC	CASSYLLGNIQYF
.	.	TRBV10-2	TRBJ1-3	TGCGCCAGCAGTGAGTCGGGTAGGTTAATCCCTACCTCTGGAAACACCATATATTTT	CASSESGRLIPTSGNTIYF
few	.	TRBV18	TRBJ1-1	TGTGCCAGCTCAGCTACAGGTTCTGTAGAAGAGACTGAAGCTTTCTTT	CASSATGSVEETEAFF
few	.	TRBV10-2	TRBJ2-3	TGCGCCAGCAATCAGGACAGCACAGATACGCAGTATTTT	CASNQDSTDTQYF
.	.	TRBV6-6	TRBJ1-5	TGTGCCAGCAGAGGTCCCAATCGGCCCCAGCATTTT	CASRGPNRPQHF
few	.	TRBV7-9	TRBJ2-7	TGTGCCAGCAGCTTATCGGGTCCCGAGCAGTACTTC	CASSLSGPEQYF
few	.	TRBV19	TRBJ1-1	TGTGCCAGTAGTATAGTTGGGACGAACACTGAAGCTTTCTTT	CASSIVGTNTEAFF
once	.	TRBV5-6	TRBJ2-2	TGTGCCAGCAGCCGTACCGGGGAGCTGCTTTTT	CASSRTGELLF
.	.	TRBV9	TRBJ2-1	TGTGCCAGCACCGGACCGGGTGAGCAGCACAATGAGCAGTTCTTC	CASTGPGEQHNEQFF
few	TRBD1	TRBV7-9	TRBJ2-7	TGTGCCAGCAGCTTGATAGGGGGCCTCTACGAGCAGTACTTC	CASSLIGGLYEQYF
.	TRBD2	TRBV20-1	TRBJ2-1	TGCAGTGCTAGAGCGCTAGCGGGAATGACTTCCTACAATGAGCAGTTCTTC	CSARALAGMTSYNEQFF
few	TRBD1	TRBV4-1	TRBJ1-2	TGCGCCAGCAGCCTCCTGACAGGGGACCCATATGGCTACACCTTC	CASSLLTGDPYGYTF
.	.	TRBV29-1	TRBJ2-7	TGCAGCGTTGGGATTACCTACGAGCAGTACTTC	CSVGITYEQYF
.	TRBD1	TRBV6-5	TRBJ1-1	TGTGCCAGCAGCCAGGGGGCAAGGGCTTTCTTT	CASSQGARAFF
.	.	TRBV28	TRBJ2-7	TGTGCCAGCGAAGGACAGAGCTACGAGCAGTACTTC	CASEGQSYEQYF
.	.	TRBV7-2	TRBJ2-1	TGTGCCAGCAGCTTCGGCGGTACCTGCAATGAGCAGTTCTTC	CASSFGGTCNEQFF
many	TRBD1	TRBV3-1	TRBJ1-1	TGTGCCAGCAGCCAAGGTAGCGGGACAGGCCAAGCTTTCTTT	CASSQGSGTGQAFF
.	.	TRBV7-9	TRBJ1-1	TGTGCCAGCAGCTTTCAGCTTGAAGCTTTCTTT	CASSFQLEAFF
.	.	TRBV5-1	TRBJ1-1	TGCGTCAGCAGCTGGGGCACCCTGGTCCCTGAAGCTTTCTTT	CVSSWGTLVPEAFF
few	.	TRBV6-5	TRBJ2-1	TGTGCCAGCAGTTACGACGGTTACAATGAGCAGTTCTTC	CASSYDGYNEQFF
.	TRBD2	TRBV27	TRBJ2-3	TGTGCCAGCAGTCGAGAGCGGGAGGGCCGGTCAGATACGCAGTATTTT	CASSREREGRSDTQYF
.	.	TRBV20-1	TRBJ1-1	TGCAGTGACGCGCCCCAGATGAACACTGAAGCTTTCTTT	CSDAPQMNTEAFF
few	.	TRBV27	TRBJ1-1	TGTGCCAGCAGTTTATCCACAGGATACCCTGAAGCTTTCTTT	CASSLSTGYPEAFF
.	.	TRBV15	TRBJ2-3	TGTGCCACCAGCACCTTAGCCACAGATACGCAGTATTTT	CATSTLATDTQYF
.	.	TRBV7-9	TRBJ2-1	TGTGCCAGCAGCTTAGTAGGGGGCAATGAGCAGTTCTTC	CASSLVGGNEQFF
.	.	TRBV20-1	TRBJ1-4	TGCAGTGCTCGACGGAATCCGGCGACTAATGAAAAACTGTTTTTT	CSARRNPATNEKLFF
.	.	TRBV20-1	TRBJ1-2	TGCAGTGCTAGAGATTCAGGCAACTATGGCTACACCTTC	CSARDSGNYGYTF
few	TRBD1	TRBV20-1	TRBJ1-5	TGCAGTGCTAGGACAGGGTTTGCCAATCAGCCCCAGCATTTT	CSARTGFANQPQHF
.	.	TRBV20-1	TRBJ1-5	TGCAGTGCCCAGGGAGGGTCTCAGCCCCAGCATTTT	CSAQGGSQPQHF
few	TRBD2	TRBV7-2	TRBJ2-7	TGTGCCAGCAGCTTAGAAATTAGTACTAGCGGTGAGCAGTACTTC	CASSLEISTSGEQYF
.	.	TRBV19	TRBJ1-5	TGTGCCAGTAGTATGTACAACTCCGCAAATAGCAATCAGCCCCAGCATTTT	CASSMYNSANSNQPQHF
.	TRBD1	TRBV5-1	TRBJ1-4	TGCGCCAGCAGCTTGGGGACAGGGCGTAATGAAAAACTGTTTTTT	CASSLGTGRNEKLFF